This TCR beta chain is drawn from a study of blood T cell repertoires in COVID-19. Study details: Samples came from the United States, Italy and Spain, spanning acute and convalescent COVID-19.

Data came from immunoSEQ multiplex PCR; TCRdb stores just in-frame clones and leaves some out. The sample records roughly 200,000 clones, 85% being singletons. The sample taken for sequencing was peripheral blood. This clonotype originated in a woman aged 60 to 75 with acute or convalescent COVID-19.

CDR3 region: CASSLTASGSYNEQFF. The CDR3 DNA follows: TGTGCCAGCAGCTTAACGGCTAGCGGGTCCTACAATGAGCAGTTCTTC. J is TRBJ2-1 and V is TRBV7-2; TRBD2 matches at 8 bases. The CDR3 is 16 residues long. V was clipped by 2 bases and J by 1 base; unmatched bases: 4. Germline CDR1 SGHTA, CDR2 FQGNSA.